The 18 T cell receptor beta chains below were found in one sample sequenced in a study of blood T cell repertoires in COVID-19. The method was immunoSEQ multiplex PCR; TCRdb's version includes in-frame clones alone and lacks a portion of them. The data contain over 150,000 clones, over 75% of them seen just once; the ten biggest clones take up 15% to 20%. The source material was peripheral blood. These receptors originate from a man in his forties or fifties with COVID-19, enrolled during active disease.

This clone was found once. The rearrangement joins TRBV30 to TRBJ2-7, with TRBD1 identical over 11 bases. The CDR3 has 15 residues. The V gene end was trimmed by 3 bases and the J gene end by 1 base; junction bases not matched to a gene: 5. CDR1 and CDR2 (germline): GTSNPN, SVGIG (reference sequence). This CDR3 is CAWRAGTGGSYEQYF. The CDR3 DNA sequence: TGTGCCTGGAGGGCCGGGACAGGGGGGTCCTACGAGCAGTACTTC.

Here the CDR3 DNA reads TGTGCCAGCTCTGGGGCCGCACACTTAACTAATGAAAAACTGTTTTTT. Its translation is CASSGAAHLTNEKLFF. The J gene is TRBJ1-4, the V gene TRBV27; D is perhaps TRBD1 (5 bases). CDR1 and CDR2 from the germline V gene are MNHEY and SMNVEV (reference sequence). The V end was cut by 8 bases, the J end by 1 base, with 17 bases between. The CDR3 is 16 residues long.

The gene calls are TRBV5-1 and TRBJ2-3, with 7 bases that match TRBD2. Germline trimming cut 0 bases from V and 2 bases from J; bases unmatched to any gene: 6. This CDR3 has 16 amino acids. Germline V gene lookup returns CDR1 SGHRS and CDR2 YFSETQ. The CDR3 is CASSLVEGGVTDTQYF. DNA for the CDR3: TGCGCCAGCAGCTTGGTAGAGGGAGGGGTCACAGATACGCAGTATTTT.

V gene TRBV5-1 combines with J gene TRBJ2-2; D may be TRBD2 (5 bases). From germline, CDR1 is SGHRS and CDR2 YFSETQ. V lost 2 bases and J lost 4, with 15 bases in between. CDR3 length: 16 residues. In DNA, the CDR3 is TGCGCCAGCAGCTTCCAACCCGACGCGGGCACCGGGGAGCTGTTTTTT. This encodes CASSFQPDAGTGELFF.

The genes are TRBV2 and TRBJ2-3; possibly TRBD2 for D (6 bases). The CDR3 has 14 amino acids. Germline assignment: CDR1 SNHLY and CDR2 FYNNEI. The V end lost 10 bases, the J end lost 2 bases, and 16 bases lay between the germline ends. CDR3 residues: CANRGGVHTDTQYF. In nucleotides, the CDR3 is TGTGCCAACCGTGGCGGGGTACACACAGATACGCAGTATTTT. The variable domain in full, completed from reference TRBV2 and TRBJ2-3, reads EPEVTQTPSHQVTQMGQEVILRCVPISNHLYFYWYRQILGQKVEFLVSFYNNEISEKSEIFDDQFSVERPDGSNFTLKIRSTKLEDSAMYFCANRGGVHTDTQYFGPGTRLTVL.

The gene calls are TRBV18 and TRBJ1-5; TRBD1 aligns across 10 bases. The germline V gene has CDR1 KGHSH and CDR2 LQKENI. The junction had 7 bases not matched to a gene; V was cut back by 2 bases and J by 9 bases. This CDR3 has 15 residues. CDR3 protein: CASSPDGTGERPQHF. For the CDR3, the DNA is TGTGCCAGCTCACCAGATGGGACAGGGGAACGGCCCCAGCATTTT.

In this sample, this clone is medium-sized. This chain links TRBV19 with TRBJ2-7, with a tentative D call TRBD2 (5 bases). Germline V lookup: CDR1 LNHDA, CDR2 SQIVND (reference sequence). This CDR3 is built from 13 residues. Trimming removed 1 base at V and 6 bases at J, with 10 bases between. In nucleotides, the CDR3 is TGTGCCAGTAGTATAGGACGGGAAACCGAGCAGTACTTC. This codes for CASSIGRETEQYF.

The chain couples TRBV2 to TRBJ2-2, with 7 bases lining up with TRBD2. Looked up from germline, CDR1 is SNHLY and CDR2 is FYNNEI. V gave up 7 bases and J gave up 7 bases; unmatched junction bases: 9. The CDR3 has 14 amino acids. CDR3 loop: CASTGTILIGELFF. CDR3 coding DNA: TGTGCCAGCACCGGGACTATCCTCATCGGGGAGCTGTTTTTT.

V and J are TRBV6-5 and TRBJ2-7, with D maybe TRBD1 (6 bases). Germline V gives CDR1 MNHEY, CDR2 SVGAGI. The CDR3 covers 14 residues. V was cut by 0 bases and J by 4 bases, with 10 bases left in between. The CDR3: CASSYSARGYEQYF. In nucleotides, the CDR3 is TGTGCCAGCAGTTACTCGGCCAGGGGTTACGAGCAGTACTTC.

This clone came up once. The V and J genes are TRBV5-1 and TRBJ1-1; D is unresolved. This CDR3 has 15 residues. V was shortened by 6 bases and J by 1 base, with 16 bases between the two germline ends. Per germline, CDR1 SGHRS and CDR2 YFSETQ. The CDR3 DNA sequence: TGCGCCAGCACCCCTCCTACAGAGCCGAACACTGAAGCTTTCTTT. Translating it yields CASTPPTEPNTEAFF. Based on the CDR3 plus reference TRBV5-1 and TRBJ1-1, the full variable domain is KAGVTQTPRYLIKTRGQQVTLSCSPISGHRSVSWYQQTPGQGLQFLFEYFSETQRNKGNFPGRFSGRQFSNSRSEMNVSTLELGDSALYLCASTPPTEPNTEAFFGQGTRLTVV.

This chain uses TRBV2 with TRBJ1-5; 10 nucleotides line up with TRBD1. Germline V CDR1 and CDR2: SNHLY, FYNNEI. The CDR3 sequence is 14 residues long. Unmatched junction bases numbered 5, after V lost 5 bases and J lost 7 bases. CDR3 coding DNA: TGTGCCAGCAGTCGACAGGGGGCGCAGCAGCCCCAGCATTTT. It specifies CASSRQGAQQPQHF.

The rearrangement uses TRBV19 and TRBJ1-5; D call uncertain. Germline V gives CDR1 LNHDA, CDR2 SQIVND (reference sequence). Trimming shortened V by 5 bases and J by 0 bases, and 11 bases separated the two germline ends. The CDR3 has 15 amino acids. CDR3 amino acids: CASSSGYSSNQPQHF. In DNA form, the CDR3 reads TGTGCCAGTAGTTCGGGGTACAGTAGCAATCAGCCCCAGCATTTT.

The chain recombines TRBV7-9 with TRBJ1-2, with D maybe TRBD1 (5 bases). Germline loops: CDR1 SEHNR, CDR2 FQNEAQ (reference sequence). This CDR3 contains 15 residues. Trimming took off 0 bases at V and 3 bases at J, with 11 bases between the two ends. The CDR3 bases are TGTGCCAGCAGCTTAGCGGGCAGGGTAGACTATGGCTACACCTTC. It specifies CASSLAGRVDYGYTF. Filled out from reference TRBV7-9 and TRBJ1-2, the complete variable domain reads DTGVSQNPRHKITKRGQNVTFRCDPISEHNRLYWYRQTLGQGPEFLTYFQNEAQLEKSRLLSDRFSAERPKGSFSTLEIQRTEQGDSAMYLCASSLAGRVDYGYTFGSGTRLTVV.

CDR3 amino acids: CASSFGTGGTDTQYF. Here the CDR3 DNA reads TGTGCCAGCAGCTTCGGGACAGGGGGCACAGATACGCAGTATTTT. J is TRBJ2-3 and V is TRBV7-6, with TRBD1 identical over 10 bases. Germline V lookup: CDR1 SGHVS, CDR2 FNYEAQ. The CDR3 has 15 amino acids. V shed 3 bases and J 1 base; nucleotides not matched to a gene: 1.

V is TRBV7-9 and J is TRBJ2-7, with 8 bases identical to TRBD1. The CDR3 runs to 14 residues. V dropped 5 bases and J dropped 6; count of bases not matched to a gene: 9. Germline CDR1 is SEHNR and CDR2 is FQNEAQ (reference sequence). The CDR3 nucleotides are TGTGCCAGCAGCCCTGGGCAGGGGGCAGGCGAGCAGTACTTC. Its protein is CASSPGQGAGEQYF.

V usage is TRBV29-1 and J usage is TRBJ2-7; D is ambiguous. Germline values: CDR1 SQVTM, CDR2 ANQGSEA. Trimming stripped 3 bases from V and 1 base from J, with 7 bases between. CDR3 length equals 12 residues. CDR3 coding DNA: TGCAGCGTTGAGGTCAGATCCTACGAGCAGTACTTC. Amino acid sequence: CSVEVRSYEQYF.

This chain joins TRBV6-2 or TRBV6-3 and TRBJ2-3; 10 bases are a match to TRBD2. The CDR3 runs to 21 residues. Unmatched junction bases numbered 19, after V lost 1 base and J lost 3 bases. Germline V gene lookup returns CDR1 MNHEY and CDR2 SVGEGT. CDR3 in DNA: TGTGCCAGCAGTTACTACTCACTTACGGGACTAGCGCGGCGTGTAACAGATACGCAGTATTTT. This encodes CASSYYSLTGLARRVTDTQYF.

The J gene is TRBJ1-6, the V gene TRBV30; D might be TRBD1 (6 bases). CDR1 is GTSNPN, CDR2 SVGIG, per germline (reference sequence). Trimming pared 3 bases from V and 9 bases from J, leaving 18 bases between. CDR3 length: 15 residues. The CDR3 region has the DNA TGTGCCTGGAGAAGGGACACAGGATCAATTTCACCCCTCCACTTT. Its protein is CAWRRDTGSISPLHF.